The rows below give T cell receptor beta chains drawn from one sample of a study of T cells after yellow fever vaccination. TCRdb reprocessed the 5' RACE reads via MiXCR and lists one record per CDR3 protein. This table holds 450,000 to 550,000 distinct CDR3 sequences, roughly 22% found once. Sequencing was performed on PBMCs, taken approximately 22 days after the first yellow fever vaccination. The origin of the receptors is a man in his late teens or twenties who received the YFV17D yellow fever vaccine. CDR3s include the opening cysteine and the closing phenylalanine or tryptophan. A D gene is named only where the DNA matches it firmly. Not all rows give a size; the values are once, few, many and, for expanded clones, a class.

>22|NA|TRBV18|TRBJ2-1|few
CASSPPGFRGVTRGATYNEQFF
TGTGCCAGCTCACCACCGGGGTTTCGGGGAGTGACCCGGGGCGCCACCTACAATGAGCAGTTCTTC
>14|NA|TRBV20-1|TRBJ1-6|few
CSAPPGQLRSPLHF
TGCAGTGCTCCCCCGGGACAACTGCGATCACCCCTCCACTTT
>15|TRBD1|TRBV7-2|TRBJ1-4|many
CASSTQGSHNEKLFF
TGTGCCAGCAGCACACAGGGGTCCCATAATGAAAAACTGTTTTTT
>12|NA|TRBV12-3/TRBV12-4|TRBJ1-2|NA
CASTQGAYGYTF
TGTGCCAGCACCCAAGGAGCTTATGGCTACACCTTC
>15|NA|TRBV13|TRBJ1-4|NA
CASSSPGHGDEKLFF
TGTGCCAGCAGCTCGCCGGGACACGGGGATGAAAAACTGTTTTTT
>17|TRBD2|TRBV5-1|TRBJ2-3|NA
CASSLRTSGGLTDTQYF
TGCGCCAGCAGCTTACGGACTAGCGGGGGACTCACAGATACGCAGTATTTT
>18|NA|TRBV19|TRBJ2-6|NA
CASSRDAGLYSGANVLTF
TGTGCCAGTAGCCGGGACGCAGGTCTCTACTCTGGGGCCAACGTCCTGACTTTC
>13|NA|TRBV6-2/TRBV6-3|TRBJ2-7|few
CASSEPSLYEQYF
TGTGCCAGCAGTGAGCCCTCCCTCTACGAGCAGTACTTC
>15|NA|TRBV4-3|TRBJ1-6|few
CASSQDYAGDSPLHF
TGCGCCAGCAGCCAAGATTATGCGGGGGACTCACCCCTCCACTTT
>16|TRBD1|TRBV10-3|TRBJ1-6|few
CAIRGTESGSNSPLHF
TGTGCCATCAGAGGGACAGAGTCGGGGAGTAATTCACCCCTCCACTTT
>21|TRBD2|TRBV25-1|TRBJ2-3|few
CASSESPRGLAGGLTTDTQYF
TGTGCCAGCAGTGAATCCCCTCGGGGACTAGCGGGGGGCCTTACCACAGATACGCAGTATTTT
>13|NA|TRBV5-5|TRBJ1-4|NA
CASSTALNEKLFF
TGTGCCAGCAGTACAGCGCTTAATGAAAAACTGTTTTTT
>14|NA|TRBV5-6|TRBJ2-3|many
CASSFGGRTDTQYF
TGTGCCAGCAGCTTCGGGGGGCGCACAGATACGCAGTATTTT
>16|NA|TRBV7-9|TRBJ2-3|few
CASSPPTAVSTDTQYF
TGTGCCAGCAGCCCCCCGACGGCTGTTAGCACAGATACGCAGTATTTT
>15|NA|TRBV7-2|TRBJ2-3|few
CASSSSRPSIDTQYF
TGTGCCAGCAGCTCAAGTAGGCCTAGCATAGATACGCAGTATTTT
>13|TRBD1|TRBV29-1|TRBJ1-1|few
CSARQGLNTEAFF
TGCAGCGCCCGACAGGGATTGAACACTGAAGCTTTCTTT
>16|TRBD2|TRBV5-1|TRBJ2-1|few
CASSPGFGGGYNEQFF
TGCGCCAGCAGCCCCGGCTTCGGGGGGGGTTACAATGAGCAGTTCTTC
>16|NA|TRBV3-1|TRBJ1-3|NA
CASSRDGTGTGNTIYF
TGTGCCAGCAGCCGCGACGGAACCGGGACTGGAAACACCATATATTTT
>12|NA|TRBV2|TRBJ2-4|NA
CASIGVHDIQYF
TGTGCCAGCATCGGGGTGCACGACATTCAGTACTTC
>15|NA|TRBV4-2|TRBJ1-4|few
CASSQEPGKDEKLFF
TGTGCCAGCAGCCAAGAACCAGGAAAAGATGAAAAACTGTTTTTT
>15|TRBD2|TRBV20-1|TRBJ2-7|NA
CSARKGGGGVYEQYF
TGCAGTGCTAGAAAGGGCGGCGGGGGGGTCTACGAGCAGTACTTC
>14|NA|TRBV7-9|TRBJ2-7|NA
CASKASEYSYEQYF
TGTGCCAGCAAGGCCTCTGAGTACTCCTACGAGCAGTACTTC
>15|TRBD2|TRBV12-3/TRBV12-4|TRBJ2-7|NA
CASSTRLAGSYEQYF
TGTGCCAGCAGTACGAGACTAGCGGGGTCCTACGAGCAGTACTTC
>15|TRBD1|TRBV7-2|TRBJ2-2|NA
CASSLARGLTGELFF
TGTGCCAGCAGCTTAGCGAGGGGGCTCACCGGGGAGCTGTTTTTT
>14|NA|TRBV5-4|TRBJ2-5|NA
CASSSVGAQETQYF
TGTGCCAGCAGCTCGGTTGGGGCCCAAGAGACCCAGTACTTC
>11|NA|TRBV25-1|TRBJ1-2|few
CASSESNGYTF
TGTGCCAGCAGTGAATCGAATGGCTACACCTTC
>13|NA|TRBV10-2|TRBJ2-7|many
CASTGDPGYEQYF
TGCGCCAGCACCGGGGACCCCGGGTACGAGCAGTACTTC
>15|NA|TRBV27|TRBJ2-7|few
CASSSLGRNSYEQYF
TGTGCCAGCAGTTCCCTGGGGAGGAACTCCTACGAGCAGTACTTC
>13|NA|TRBV6-1|TRBJ2-7|NA
CASSEVRESEQYF
TGTGCCAGCAGTGAAGTTAGGGAGTCGGAGCAGTACTTC
>16|TRBD1|TRBV18|TRBJ1-1|NA
CASSPQLDRANTEAFF
TGTGCCAGCTCACCACAGCTTGACAGGGCGAACACTGAAGCTTTCTTT
>13|TRBD1|TRBV6-2/TRBV6-3|TRBJ2-7|NA
CASSDRGRNEQYF
TGTGCCAGCAGTGACAGGGGGCGAAACGAGCAGTACTTC
>16|NA|TRBV6-2/TRBV6-3|TRBJ1-3|NA
CASSRQGGVSGNTIYF
TGTGCCAGCAGTCGTCAGGGTGGGGTCTCTGGAAACACCATATATTTT
>15|NA|TRBV5-1|TRBJ2-3|NA
CASSWLAGSTDTQYF
TGCGCCAGCAGCTGGCTGGCGGGGAGCACAGATACGCAGTATTTT
>15|NA|TRBV7-2|TRBJ2-5|NA
CASSLVGWDEKTQYF
TGTGCCAGCAGCTTAGTGGGTTGGGACGAAAAGACCCAGTACTTC
>15|NA|TRBV9|TRBJ2-2|few
CASSGVGLATGELFF
TGTGCCAGCAGCGGCGTAGGGCTAGCCACCGGGGAGCTGTTTTTT
>15|TRBD2|TRBV14|TRBJ2-5|NA
CASSQALAGVETQYF
TGTGCCAGCAGCCAGGCGCTAGCGGGTGTGGAGACCCAGTACTTC
>16|TRBD2|TRBV2|TRBJ2-3|NA
CASKLAGVDRYGTQYF
TGTGCCAGCAAGCTAGCGGGGGTAGATCGGTACGGTACGCAGTATTTT
>15|NA|TRBV7-2|TRBJ1-6|NA
CASSLAGSSNSPLHF
TGTGCCAGCAGCTTAGCCGGGTCCAGTAATTCACCCCTCCACTTT
>16|NA|TRBV6-5|TRBJ2-2|NA
CASSYSLASHTGELFF
TGTGCCAGCAGTTACTCGTTAGCTTCCCACACCGGGGAGCTGTTTTTT
>14|TRBD1|TRBV6-1|TRBJ1-1|NA
CASRPRGRGTEAFF
TGTGCCAGCAGACCCAGGGGGAGGGGGACTGAAGCTTTCTTT
>14|NA|TRBV7-2|TRBJ1-1|many
CASSFGSVNTEAFF
TGTGCCAGCAGCTTTGGGTCGGTGAACACTGAAGCTTTCTTT
>14|TRBD1|TRBV2|TRBJ2-7|few
CASSYRGAPSEQYF
TGTGCCAGCAGCTACAGGGGTGCCCCTTCGGAGCAGTACTTC
>19|TRBD2|TRBV14|TRBJ2-2|many
CASSQLSGGTLSDTGELFF
TGTGCCAGCAGCCAACTTAGCGGGGGGACCTTGTCTGACACCGGGGAGCTGTTTTTT
>13|NA|TRBV6-1|TRBJ1-5|few
CASSGGMNQPQHF
TGTGCCAGCAGTGGAGGCATGAATCAGCCCCAGCATTTT
>14|NA|TRBV5-6|TRBJ2-2|NA
CASSLTGSESGLFF
TGTGCCAGCAGCTTGACGGGCAGTGAGTCGGGGCTGTTTTTT
>16|NA|TRBV12-3/TRBV12-4|TRBJ2-3|few
CASSFVGGSGTDTQYF
TGTGCCAGCAGTTTTGTTGGGGGCTCGGGCACAGATACGCAGTATTTT
>15|TRBD2|TRBV4-3|TRBJ2-1|NA
CASSRSRGGWYEQFF
TGCGCCAGCAGCCGCAGCCGCGGGGGATGGTATGAGCAGTTCTTC
>14|NA|TRBV5-6|TRBJ2-2|few
CASSSIWATGELFF
TGTGCCAGCAGCTCCATCTGGGCCACCGGGGAGCTGTTTTTT
>14|NA|TRBV5-8|TRBJ1-5|NA
CASSSDPGGQPQHF
TGTGCCAGCAGCTCGGACCCCGGAGGTCAGCCCCAGCATTTT
>11|NA|TRBV29-1|TRBJ2-3|few
CSTGNTDTQYF
TGCAGCACAGGGAACACAGATACGCAGTATTTT
>13|NA|TRBV6-2/TRBV6-3|TRBJ1-4|few
CASIGDSTEKLFF
TGTGCCAGCATTGGGGACTCAACGGAAAAACTGTTTTTT